These T cell receptor beta chains were read from a single sample in a study of shared T cell receptors in the human thymus. Clones were read by immunoSEQ multiplex PCR, and TCRdb kept only the in-frame ones, dropping some. The profile shows some 720,000 clones, approximately 87% of them singletons. This sample also appeared in a second study, on human thymus T cells.

The specimen was thymocytes. The receptors originated from a boy in the first two years of life with a congenital heart defect. Each CDR3 is given with its conserved first and last residue. D genes are given only for firm matches. Clone size appears in some rows only: once, few, many, or a class for an expanded clone.

V,J,size,D,CDR3,DNA
TRBV10-1,TRBJ2-7,.,.,CARQGAEYEQYF,TGCGCCAGACAGGGTGCAGAGTACGAGCAGTACTTC
TRBV7-2,TRBJ1-4,.,TRBD1,CASSSQGAREKLFF,TGTGCCAGCAGCTCGCAGGGGGCGCGTGAAAAACTGTTTTTT
TRBV4-3,TRBJ2-7,.,TRBD2,CASSQDAPLADLSYEQYF,TGCGCCAGCAGCCAAGATGCCCCTCTAGCGGATCTTTCCTACGAGCAGTACTTC
TRBV28,TRBJ1-1,once,TRBD1,CASSPRTGGNTEAFF,TGTGCCAGCAGTCCTCGGACAGGGGGGAACACTGAAGCTTTCTTT
TRBV18,TRBJ2-5,.,.,CASSSPSRDQETQYF,TGTGCCAGCTCCAGCCCCTCGCGGGACCAAGAGACCCAGTACTTC
TRBV14,TRBJ1-2,.,TRBD1,CATYGQGYGYTF,TGTGCCACCTATGGACAGGGCTATGGCTACACCTTC
TRBV6-4,TRBJ2-3,.,TRBD2,CASSELAGEDTQYF,TGTGCCAGCAGTGAGCTAGCGGGAGAAGATACGCAGTATTTT
TRBV30,TRBJ1-3,.,TRBD1,CVWIHDREGNTIYF,TGTGTCTGGATCCACGACAGGGAGGGAAACACCATATATTTT
TRBV20-1,TRBJ2-7,.,.,CSASGSYEQYF,TGCAGTGCTAGCGGCTCCTACGAGCAGTACTTC
TRBV2,TRBJ2-3,.,TRBD2,CASSEAAGVRTDTQYF,TGTGCCAGCAGTGAAGCGGCGGGAGTGCGTACAGATACGCAGTATTTT
TRBV11-3,TRBJ2-1,.,TRBD2,CASSLVPSTSARGNEQFF,TGTGCCAGCAGCTTAGTCCCATCAACTAGCGCCCGGGGCAATGAGCAGTTCTTC
TRBV11-3,TRBJ2-1,.,TRBD1,CASSLGTVSYNEQFF,TGTGCCAGCAGCTTGGGGACAGTCTCCTACAATGAGCAGTTCTTC
TRBV11-2,TRBJ2-1,.,TRBD2,CASSLGSGADYNEQFF,TGTGCCAGCAGCTTAGGTAGCGGGGCTGACTACAATGAGCAGTTCTTC
TRBV25-1,TRBJ2-3,.,TRBD1,CASSAKGARDTQYF,TGTGCCAGCAGTGCAAAGGGGGCCCGAGATACGCAGTATTTT
TRBV29-1,TRBJ2-6,.,TRBD1,CSVETGGGGANVLTF,TGCAGCGTTGAAACAGGGGGCGGAGGGGCCAACGTCCTGACTTTC
TRBV28,TRBJ1-5,.,.,CASRAMNQPQHF,TGTGCCAGCAGAGCAATGAATCAGCCCCAGCATTTT
TRBV7-9,TRBJ1-1,.,.,CASSFGGDTEAFF,TGTGCCAGCAGCTTCGGGGGAGACACTGAAGCTTTCTTT
TRBV25-1,TRBJ2-7,.,.,CASSEGGIYEQYF,TGTGCCAGCAGTGAAGGCGGGATCTACGAGCAGTACTTC
TRBV27,TRBJ2-3,.,.,CASSSLTGGSTDTQYF,TGTGCCAGCAGTTCCCTGACTGGCGGTTCCACAGATACGCAGTATTTT
TRBV5-1,TRBJ2-7,.,TRBD1,CASSFRLTGQGTYEQYF,TGCGCCAGCAGCTTCAGACTAACGGGACAGGGAACCTACGAGCAGTACTTC
TRBV30,TRBJ2-7,.,TRBD1,CAWTNSPGTAFSEQYF,TGTGCCTGGACCAACTCCCCGGGGACAGCCTTCAGCGAGCAGTACTTC
TRBV18,TRBJ2-3,.,.,CASSPRNRELTDTQYF,TGTGCCAGCTCACCACGAAACAGGGAACTCACAGATACGCAGTATTTT
TRBV28,TRBJ2-6,once,.,CASSRVPPPNSGANVLTF,TGTGCCAGCTCCCGGGTCCCTCCCCCGAACTCTGGGGCCAACGTCCTGACTTTC
TRBV27,TRBJ2-2,once,.,CASSLGWQNTGELFF,TGTGCCAGCAGTTTAGGTTGGCAAAACACCGGGGAGCTGTTTTTT
TRBV5-5,TRBJ2-7,.,TRBD1,CASSLGDRVLPYEQYF,TGTGCCAGCAGCTTGGGGGACAGAGTCCTACCCTACGAGCAGTACTTC
TRBV7-6,TRBJ2-3,.,.,CASSQRLEGTDTQYF,TGTGCCAGCAGCCAGAGACTAGAAGGAACAGATACGCAGTATTTT